This is a list of T cell receptor beta chains from one sample in a study of blood T cell repertoires in COVID-19. Data came from immunoSEQ multiplex PCR; TCRdb stores just in-frame clones and leaves some out. The sample has about 140,000 clones, over 65% seen once. Sequencing was performed on peripheral blood. Every receptor here comes from a woman of 80 years or more with active or convalescent COVID-19. Each CDR3 is given with its conserved first and last residue. The order of the fields is clone size, D gene, J gene, V gene, CDR3 DNA, CDR3 protein. A D gene is named only where the DNA matches it firmly. Some rows mark clone size as missing; the rest say once, few, many or name a class of expanded clone.

NA	NA	TRBJ1-1	TRBV18	TGTGCCAGCTCAGACGGGATGAACACTGAAGCTTTCTTT	CASSDGMNTEAFF
NA	TRBD1	TRBJ1-1	TRBV11-2	TGTGCCAGCAGTATGAGGACAGGGAACACTGAAGCTTTCTTT	CASSMRTGNTEAFF
NA	TRBD2	TRBJ2-3	TRBV7-9	TGTGCCAGCAGATTGACTAGCCTAAGCACAGATACGCAGTATTTT	CASRLTSLSTDTQYF
NA	TRBD1	TRBJ1-5	TRBV5-8	TGTGCCAGCAGCGACGGGACAGGGGGGCAGCCCCAGCATTTT	CASSDGTGGQPQHF
NA	NA	TRBJ2-7	TRBV7-8	TGTGCCAGCAGCTTACAGGGTACCACCTACGAGCAGTACTTC	CASSLQGTTYEQYF
NA	TRBD2	TRBJ2-3	TRBV2	TGTGCCAGCAGTGATGCGGTAGCGGGGGGAACAGATACGCAGTATTTT	CASSDAVAGGTDTQYF
few	TRBD1	TRBJ2-5	TRBV3-1/TRBV3-2	TGTGCCAGCAGCCTCCTGGACAGGGGCACCCAAGAGACCCAGTACTTC	CASSLLDRGTQETQYF
NA	TRBD1	TRBJ1-5	TRBV7-2	TGTGCCAGCAGCCAGACAGGGGTCAGCAATCAGCCCCAGCATTTT	CASSQTGVSNQPQHF
NA	NA	TRBJ2-5	TRBV6-1	TGTGCCAGCAGTGACCGGACAGAGGTGGAGACCCAGTACTTC	CASSDRTEVETQYF
many	TRBD1	TRBJ2-7	TRBV12-3/TRBV12-4	TGTGCCAGCAGTCCCAGGGGGCGCGAGCAGTACTTC	CASSPRGREQYF
NA	TRBD1	TRBJ2-7	TRBV10-3	TGTGCCACAACCGGGACAGGTTTCTCCGAGCAGTACTTC	CATTGTGFSEQYF
NA	NA	TRBJ2-2	TRBV12-5	TGTGCTAGTGGTTCCGCGACACCAAACAGGGAGCTGTTTTTT	CASGSATPNRELFF
NA	NA	TRBJ1-5	TRBV2	TGTGCCAGCAGTGAGGCGAGGATAGGCAATCAGCCCCAGCATTTT	CASSEARIGNQPQHF
NA	NA	TRBJ1-2	TRBV15	TGTGCCACCAGCAGAGATGGCTTCTATGGCTACACCTTC	CATSRDGFYGYTF
NA	NA	TRBJ1-1	TRBV15	TGTGCCACCAGCATAAAGCGTAACACTGAAGCTTTCTTT	CATSIKRNTEAFF
NA	NA	TRBJ2-3	TRBV18	TGTGCCAGCTCACCACCGGCTTTGTCGGGGAGCACAGATACGCAGTATTTT	CASSPPALSGSTDTQYF
NA	TRBD1	TRBJ1-2	TRBV5-4	TGTGCCAGCAGCTTGGCCTCGGGACAGAGCTATGGCTACACCTTC	CASSLASGQSYGYTF
NA	NA	TRBJ2-3	TRBV5-1	TGCGCCAGCAGGCGGGACTGGACTACAGATACGCAGTATTTT	CASRRDWTTDTQYF
NA	NA	TRBJ1-5	TRBV6-1	TGTGCCAGCAGTGAAGACGGCATCAGGAATCAGCCCCAGCATTTT	CASSEDGIRNQPQHF
NA	NA	TRBJ1-4	TRBV19	TGTGCCATTTCCCCCCCAGGAGGGGAAAAACTGTTTTTT	CAISPPGGEKLFF
NA	NA	TRBJ1-3	TRBV7-8	TGTGCCAGCAGCACCCAGACAGGCCACTCTGGAAACACCATATATTTT	CASSTQTGHSGNTIYF
few	TRBD1	TRBJ1-6	TRBV3-1/TRBV3-2	TGTGCCAGCAGCCCGGGACAGGGACTACGGTCACCCCTCCACTTT	CASSPGQGLRSPLHF
NA	NA	TRBJ1-6	TRBV30	TGTGCCTGGAGTGTCGGCAGGGCTGATTCACCCCTCCACTTT	CAWSVGRADSPLHF
NA	TRBD2	TRBJ2-1	TRBV10-3	TGTGCCATCAGGAGGACTAGCGGGGGGGTCGATGAGCAGTTCTTC	CAIRRTSGGVDEQFF
once	TRBD2	TRBJ2-2	TRBV9	TGTGCCAGCAGCTTCCTAGCGGGGAACACCGGGGAGCTGTTTTTT	CASSFLAGNTGELFF
NA	TRBD1	TRBJ2-1	TRBV28	TGTGCCAGCAGTTTATTAGGTTTAGGGGACAGGGCCAATGAGCAGTTCTTC	CASSLLGLGDRANEQFF
NA	TRBD1	TRBJ2-1	TRBV5-6	TGTGCCAGCAGCACCCAAACAGGGGTCTCCTACAATGAGCAGTTCTTC	CASSTQTGVSYNEQFF